The rows below give T cell receptor beta chains drawn from one sample of a study of blood T cell repertoires in COVID-19. The table came from immunoSEQ multiplex PCR; TCRdb's copy has only in-frame clones and leaves some out. In the table there are approximately 480,000 clones, 75% to 90% of which are singletons. Sequencing was done on a sample of PBMCs or T cells enriched from blood (not recorded which). These receptors all stem from a woman aged 18-30 years who had recovered from COVID-19. Each CDR3 is given with its conserved first and last residue. D genes are given only for firm matches. Part of the rows lack a size; the others show once, few, many or a class for expanded clones.

D gene,J gene,V gene,clone size,CDR3 length,CDR3 protein,CDR3 DNA
TRBD1,TRBJ1-2,TRBV5-1,-,15,CASSLGKQGAGGYTF,TGCGCCAGCAGCTTGGGAAAACAGGGGGCGGGCGGCTACACCTTC
TRBD1,TRBJ2-7,TRBV6-5,once,12,CASGDRQGEQYF,TGTGCCAGCGGGGACAGGCAAGGCGAGCAGTACTTC
-,TRBJ1-5,TRBV12-5,-,16,CASGLVIGGSNQPQHF,TGTGCTAGTGGTTTGGTAATAGGGGGAAGCAATCAGCCCCAGCATTTT
TRBD1,TRBJ1-3,TRBV2,-,15,CASKDRVGSGNTIYF,TGTGCCAGCAAAGACAGGGTCGGCTCTGGAAACACCATATATTTT
TRBD1,TRBJ2-2,TRBV7-8,-,16,CASSLTGQGITGELFF,TGTGCCAGCAGCCTCACGGGACAGGGCATCACCGGGGAGCTGTTTTTT
TRBD1,TRBJ1-1,TRBV14,-,14,CASSHQQGLTEAFF,TGTGCCAGCAGCCATCAACAGGGGCTCACTGAAGCTTTCTTT
-,TRBJ1-3,TRBV5-1,-,17,CASSPLQVGLSGNTIYF,TGCGCCAGCAGCCCCCTACAGGTCGGGCTCTCTGGAAACACCATATATTTT
-,TRBJ1-1,TRBV3-1/TRBV3-2,-,11,CASSQAGEAFF,TGTGCCAGCAGCCAAGCGGGGGAAGCTTTCTTT
TRBD1,TRBJ2-2,TRBV4-2,-,16,CASSPWDRGYTGELFF,TGTGCCAGCAGCCCCTGGGACAGGGGATACACCGGGGAGCTGTTTTTT
TRBD2,TRBJ2-3,TRBV15,-,12,CATSKLAATQYF,TGTGCCACCAGCAAACTAGCGGCTACGCAGTATTTT
-,TRBJ1-6,TRBV18,-,17,CASSQSQQAIGNSPLHF,TGTGCCAGCTCACAGTCCCAGCAGGCAATTGGCAATTCACCCCTCCACTTT
-,TRBJ1-5,TRBV19,-,17,CASSKNRVMLGNQPQHF,TGTGCCAGTAGTAAGAACAGGGTGATGCTTGGCAATCAGCCCCAGCATTTT
-,TRBJ2-7,TRBV28,-,14,CASSPSGIAYEQYF,TGTGCCAGCAGCCCATCCGGGATAGCCTACGAGCAGTACTTC
TRBD2,TRBJ2-3,TRBV2,-,18,CASSPPGHGGLAPDTQYF,TGTGCCAGCAGCCCCCCGGGACACGGAGGACTAGCGCCAGATACGCAGTATTTT
-,TRBJ1-2,TRBV2,-,13,CASSRGVDYGYTF,TGTGCCAGCTCCAGGGGAGTCGACTATGGCTACACCTTC
TRBD2,TRBJ2-3,TRBV27,-,19,CASSFRGTSGGLSTDTQYF,TGTGCCAGCAGTTTCAGAGGAACTAGCGGGGGCCTAAGCACAGATACGCAGTATTTT
TRBD1,TRBJ1-5,TRBV7-2,-,15,CASSLQGGSNQPQHF,TGTGCCAGCAGCTTACAGGGGGGTAGCAATCAGCCCCAGCATTTT
TRBD1,TRBJ1-5,TRBV4-1,-,19,CASSQDRLILGTGKQPQHF,TGCGCCAGCAGCCAAGATCGACTTATCCTCGGGACAGGGAAACAGCCCCAGCATTTT
TRBD1,TRBJ1-2,TRBV12-3/TRBV12-4,-,13,CASSRTGVYGYTF,TGTGCCAGCAGTCGGACAGGGGTCTATGGCTACACCTTC
-,TRBJ1-6,TRBV5-1,-,18,CASSSTRGGNSYNSPLHF,TGCGCCAGCAGCTCTACCCGAGGAGGAAACTCCTATAATTCACCCCTCCACTTT
TRBD2,TRBJ2-5,TRBV5-5,-,16,CASSLLKAGGSETQYF,TGTGCCAGCAGCTTGTTAAAGGCGGGGGGCAGTGAGACCCAGTACTTC
-,TRBJ1-2,TRBV27,-,14,CASRLSDKNYGYTF,TGTGCCAGCAGACTATCGGACAAGAACTATGGCTACACCTTC
-,TRBJ1-1,TRBV7-8,once,13,CASSFRGNTEAFF,TGTGCCAGCAGCTTTAGGGGAAACACTGAAGCTTTCTTT
TRBD2,TRBJ2-1,TRBV7-2,-,15,CASSLRRGVWNEQFF,TGTGCCAGCAGCCTCCGGCGGGGGGTGTGGAATGAGCAGTTCTTC
-,TRBJ1-1,TRBV28,-,14,CASSFHGRDGRAFF,TGTGCCAGCAGTTTTCATGGCAGGGATGGTCGAGCTTTCTTT
-,TRBJ2-2,TRBV5-6,-,13,CASSFPTAGELFF,TGTGCCAGCAGCTTCCCGACAGCCGGGGAGCTGTTTTTT
-,TRBJ1-2,TRBV27,-,15,CASSFKGIANYGYTF,TGTGCCAGCAGTTTTAAGGGGATAGCTAACTATGGCTACACCTTC
-,TRBJ2-7,TRBV6-5,-,11,CASSYWGEEYF,TGTGCCAGCAGTTACTGGGGGGAGGAGTACTTC
TRBD1,TRBJ1-1,TRBV5-1,once,14,CASTIQGDNTEAFF,TGCGCCAGCACCATACAGGGGGATAACACTGAAGCTTTCTTT
-,TRBJ2-2,TRBV30,few,14,CAWNRAWENGELFF,TGTGCCTGGAACCGGGCCTGGGAGAACGGGGAGCTGTTTTTT
TRBD2,TRBJ2-5,TRBV5-1,-,13,CASSAGVGETQYF,TGCGCCAGCAGCGCGGGAGTAGGGGAGACCCAGTACTTC
-,TRBJ1-2,TRBV30,-,13,CAWSGTASYGYTF,TGTGCCTGGAGTGGTACAGCCTCCTATGGCTACACCTTC
-,TRBJ2-7,TRBV5-1,-,15,CASSLEGTTPDEQYF,TGCGCCAGCAGCTTGGAGGGGACAACCCCGGACGAGCAGTACTTC
TRBD2,TRBJ2-1,TRBV7-2,few,15,CASSLASGGYNEQFF,TGTGCCAGCAGCTTGGCTAGCGGGGGTTACAATGAGCAGTTCTTC
-,TRBJ2-5,TRBV5-1,once,14,CASSSPYIQETQYF,TGCGCCAGCAGCTCCCCGTATATCCAAGAGACCCAGTACTTC
TRBD1,TRBJ2-4,TRBV5-1,-,16,CASSLGQGIAKNIQYF,TGCGCCAGCAGCTTGGGACAGGGAATAGCCAAAAACATTCAGTACTTC
-,TRBJ1-6,TRBV7-8,few,16,CASSVRGSMGAKALHF,TGTGCCAGCAGCGTCCGGGGAAGTATGGGGGCGAAGGCCCTCCACTTT
-,TRBJ1-2,TRBV21-1,-,13,CASSKLGQRGYTF,TGTGCCAGCAGCAAACTAGGACAGCGAGGCTACACCTTC
-,TRBJ2-2,TRBV28,-,17,CASSPPIGGPNTGELFF,TGTGCCAGCAGTCCCCCGATTGGGGGCCCGAACACCGGGGAGCTGTTTTTT
TRBD1,TRBJ1-2,TRBV9,-,15,CASSALDRGDYGYTF,TGTGCCAGCAGCGCACTGGACAGGGGGGACTATGGCTACACCTTC
TRBD1,TRBJ1-3,TRBV7-9,-,16,CASSLARQGAGNTIYF,TGTGCCAGCAGCTTAGCCAGACAGGGGGCAGGAAACACCATATATTTT
-,TRBJ1-6,TRBV7-2,-,13,CASSHPGNSPLHF,TGTGCCAGCAGCCATCCGGGGAATTCACCCCTCCACTTT